The T cell receptor beta chain under discussion was sequenced for a study of regulatory T cells in long-lasting Graves disease. Study-level results: New patients shared fewer than 1,000 public clonotypes, and persistent patients shared more, with under 3,000. Not thyroid tissue but only peripheral blood was studied.

Building of the TCR beta libraries involved iRepertoire HTBI primers and Arm-PCR of CDR3 regions. Each CDR3 protein is one row after TCRdb ran MiXCR on the multiplex PCR reads. The sample contains 350,000 to 450,000 distinct CDR3 sequences, approximately 25% of which appear only once. Time point indicated: persistent/refractory GD, antithyroid drugs over 5 years with positive TRAb. Researchers made the TCR library from RNA that was extracted from PBMCs. This clonotype came up many times. What it binds is unknown. The sequence came from a woman aged 40 to 55 with Graves disease. The sample in question was peripheral blood mononuclear cells (PBMCs), obtained when the disease was refractory, from a patient treated with antithyroid drugs.

The CDR3 DNA follows: TGTGCCAGCAGTTCACAGGGGGCGACCAGCGGCTACACCTTC. This gives the protein CASSSQGATSGYTF. V usage is TRBV2 and J usage is TRBJ1-2, with 9 bases that match TRBD1. The V gene's germline CDR1 is SNHLY and CDR2 FYNNEI. Unmatched junction bases numbered 9, after V lost 5 bases and J lost 8 bases. The CDR3 extends over 14 amino acids.